The TCR beta chain described here comes from a study of blood T cells in healthy people across ages. Whole-study findings and limits: Diversity estimated from one million T cells was considered an underestimate.

This clonotype appeared many times. Antigen unknown. With a J-beta primer mix and a sample-barcoded 5' primer, a second PCR ran 7 to 11 cycles. TCRdb re-called the 5' RACE reads with MiXCR, one entry per CDR3 protein. The profile covers approximately 960,000 distinct CDR3 sequences, with 25% to 30% appearing a single time and more than 8.5% taken by the ten largest. Trimming took 10 bases from V and 5 from J; bases not matched to a gene: 13. The CDR3 sequence is 14 residues long. Looked up from germline, CDR1 is MDHEN and CDR2 is SYDVKM. In addition, the sample was reused for a study of T cells of mothers and their children. This second study says: cDNA was synthesized from all extracted RNA at around 1.5 ug per reaction.

Sequenced: blood. This chain links TRBV28 with TRBJ2-7, with 8 nucleotides matching TRBD2. The origin of this receptor is a middle-aged woman in good health. CDR3 sequence (DNA): TGTGCCACCGTCGGGAGGGCGGGGGGTGACGAGCAGTACTTC. Translating it yields CATVGRAGGDEQYF. The complete variable domain, with remaining parts taken from reference TRBV28 and TRBJ2-7, reads DVKVTQSSRYLVKRTGEKVFLECVQDMDHENMFWYRQDPGLGLRLIYFSYDVKMKEKGDIPEGYSVSREKKERFSLILESASTNQTSMYLCATVGRAGGDEQYFGPGTRLTVT.